These 3 T cell receptor beta chains share one sample of origin, sequenced in a study of CD8 T cells in ankylosing spondylitis. Findings and limits, study-wide: Blood of patients with ankylosing spondylitis appeared to be characterized by a TCR beta motif of eight highly homologous variants.

These receptors have no known antigen. TCRdb re-called the 5' RACE reads through MiXCR, storing one row per CDR3 protein. The sample lists some 330,000 distinct CDR3 sequences; roughly 8% were seen once. The sample was blood, either unsorted or a sorted T cell fraction (not recorded which). Receptors were obtained from a male donor with ankylosing spondylitis.

This clonotype has just a few counts. The chain employs TRBV4-3 and TRBJ2-7, with D possibly being TRBD2 (5 bases). In germline, CDR1 is LGHNA, CDR2 YSLEER. CDR3 length: 13 amino acids. Trimming pared 3 bases from V and 4 bases from J, leaving 10 bases between. The CDR3 reads CASSQNSGYEQYF. The CDR3 DNA sequence: TGCGCCAGCAGCCAGAACAGCGGATACGAGCAGTACTTC.

In this sample, this clonotype turned up many times. This sequence joins TRBV29-1 and TRBJ1-4; TRBD1 aligns across 8 bases. This CDR3 region has 14 residues. V shed 4 bases and J 8 bases; nucleotides not matched to a gene: 9. The germline gives CDR1 SQVTM, CDR2 ANQGSEA. The CDR3 bases are TGCAGCGTTGCAACCGGGACAGGTGGGGAAAAACTGTTTTTT. The encoded protein is CSVATGTGGEKLFF.

This clonotype was picked up a small number of times. The V call is TRBV10-3, the J call TRBJ2-1, with 13 bases identical to TRBD2. Germline lookup yields CDR1 ENHRY and CDR2 SYGVKD. Trimming took 8 bases from V and 8 from J; bases not matched to a gene: 0. The CDR3 extends over 12 amino acids. CDR3 coding DNA: TGTGCCATCGGACTAGCGGGAGATGAGCAGTTCTTC. Translated, it gives CAIGLAGDEQFF.